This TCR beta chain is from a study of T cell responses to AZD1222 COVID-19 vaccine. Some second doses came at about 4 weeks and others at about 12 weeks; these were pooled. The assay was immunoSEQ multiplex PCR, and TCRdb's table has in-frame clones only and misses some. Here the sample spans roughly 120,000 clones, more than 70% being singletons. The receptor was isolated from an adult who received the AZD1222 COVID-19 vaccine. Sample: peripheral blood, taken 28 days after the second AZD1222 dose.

The CDR3 protein is CASSLSPDRMKGYTF. CDR3 DNA sequence: TGTGCCAGCAGTTTATCGCCGGACAGGATGAAGGGCTACACCTTC. The chain uses TRBV27 and TRBJ1-2, with 7 bases matching TRBD1. This CDR3 is 15 amino acids long. Germline V lookup: CDR1 MNHEY, CDR2 SMNVEV (reference sequence). Trimming took 0 bases from V and 8 from J; bases not matched to a gene: 9.